Listed below are T cell receptor beta chains from one sample, sequenced in a study of PD-1 blockade in classical Hodgkin lymphoma. Clones were read by immunoSEQ multiplex PCR, and TCRdb kept only the in-frame ones, dropping some. The data contain about 41,000 clones, around 69% of them singletons. Sequencing was performed on peripheral blood mononuclear cells (PBMCs), taken before the fourth cycle of nivolumab. These receptors came from a human donor with classical Hodgkin lymphoma. Both conserved end residues are part of each CDR3. Each record gives: J gene, V gene, clone size, D gene, CDR3 protein, CDR3 DNA. The D gene is left open where the match is weak. Only part of the rows carry a size: once, few, many, or a class if the clone is expanded.

TRBJ1-2,TRBV7-8,NA,NA,CASSLGPGPWGYTF,TGTGCCAGCAGCCTGGGACCGGGGCCGTGGGGCTACACCTTC
TRBJ2-7,TRBV2,NA,TRBD1,CASSWDSSYEQYF,TGTGCCAGCAGTTGGGACAGCTCCTACGAGCAGTACTTC
TRBJ1-2,TRBV5-8,NA,TRBD1,CASSLGTGSNGYTF,TGTGCCAGCAGCCTCGGGACAGGGAGTAATGGCTACACCTTC
TRBJ2-6,TRBV7-2,NA,TRBD2,CASSSVAGGGANVLTF,TGTGCCAGCAGCTCCGTAGCGGGGGGAGGGGCCAACGTCCTGACTTTC
TRBJ2-7,TRBV7-9,few,TRBD1,CASSSGQGAYEQYF,TGTGCCAGCAGCTCGGGACAGGGGGCGTACGAGCAGTACTTC
TRBJ2-5,TRBV11-2,NA,TRBD2,CASSLDTSGDQETQYF,TGTGCCAGCAGCTTAGACACAAGCGGGGATCAAGAGACCCAGTACTTC
TRBJ1-4,TRBV6-5,once,NA,CASSYSPSWDEKLFF,TGTGCCAGCAGTTACTCCCCCAGTTGGGATGAAAAACTGTTTTTT
TRBJ1-1,TRBV15,NA,NA,CATSRAVSEAFF,TGTGCCACCAGCAGGGCGGTTTCTGAAGCTTTCTTT
TRBJ2-7,TRBV5-4,NA,NA,CASRPHQGSHEQYF,TGTGCCAGCAGGCCCCACCAGGGGTCCCACGAGCAGTACTTC
TRBJ2-5,TRBV6-6,NA,NA,CASSYGQETQYF,TGTGCCAGCAGTTATGGACAGGAGACCCAGTACTTC
TRBJ2-1,TRBV7-6,NA,NA,CASSLGGPWNEQFF,TGTGCCAGCAGCTTAGGGGGTCCATGGAATGAGCAGTTCTTC
TRBJ2-2,TRBV4-3,NA,TRBD1,CASSHRTGATGELFF,TGCGCCAGCAGCCACCGGACAGGAGCCACCGGGGAGCTGTTTTTT
TRBJ1-6,TRBV28,NA,NA,CASSLRQSNSPLHF,TGTGCCAGCAGCTTACGACAGTCCAATTCACCCCTCCACTTT
TRBJ2-1,TRBV7-2,few,NA,CASSLRDVYNEQFF,TGTGCCAGCAGCTTAAGGGACGTTTACAATGAGCAGTTCTTC
TRBJ1-2,TRBV5-4,NA,NA,CASSLSGYGYTF,TGTGCCAGCAGCTTGTCTGGGTATGGCTACACCTTC
TRBJ2-5,TRBV7-9,NA,NA,CASSLGPIGTQYF,TGTGCCAGCAGCCTCGGACCTATAGGTACCCAGTACTTC
TRBJ2-7,TRBV11-2,few,NA,CASRFNPGAGYEQYF,TGTGCCAGCAGATTCAACCCCGGGGCCGGCTACGAGCAGTACTTC
TRBJ1-1,TRBV20-1,NA,NA,CSARVDLEAFF,TGCAGTGCTAGAGTAGACTTAGAAGCTTTCTTT
TRBJ2-7,TRBV5-1,NA,TRBD2,CASSQYRGGNEQYF,TGCGCCAGCAGCCAATACCGGGGGGGAAACGAGCAGTACTTC
TRBJ2-6,TRBV28,few,NA,CASSLEILKGTGANVLTF,TGTGCCAGCAGTTTAGAAATTTTGAAAGGGACCGGGGCCAACGTCCTGACTTTC
TRBJ2-3,TRBV6-1,NA,TRBD1,CASSARTGAVTDTQYF,TGTGCCAGCAGTGCCCGGACAGGGGCCGTCACAGATACGCAGTATTTT
TRBJ2-1,TRBV2,NA,NA,CASQGRPYNEQFF,TGTGCCAGCCAGGGGCGGCCCTACAATGAGCAGTTCTTC
TRBJ1-6,TRBV6-1,NA,NA,CASSEVDPYNSPLHF,TGTGCCAGCAGTGAAGTTGACCCCTATAATTCACCCCTCCACTTT
TRBJ1-1,TRBV7-9,many,TRBD1,CASSYTGGGTEAFF,TGTGCCAGCAGCTATACAGGGGGCGGGACTGAAGCTTTCTTT
TRBJ2-7,TRBV7-2,few,NA,CASSLVDYEQYF,TGTGCCAGCAGCTTAGTGGATTACGAGCAGTACTTC
TRBJ2-1,TRBV7-6,NA,TRBD2,CASSLSGSGGAYEQFF,TGTGCCAGCAGCTTAAGCGGGAGCGGGGGGGCTTATGAGCAGTTCTTC
TRBJ1-6,TRBV13,NA,TRBD1,CASSGGTGFSPLHF,TGTGCCAGCAGCGGGGGGACAGGGTTCTCACCCCTCCACTTT
TRBJ1-1,TRBV30,few,NA,CAWSLNSDTEAFF,TGTGCCTGGAGTCTAAACTCAGACACTGAAGCTTTCTTT
TRBJ1-6,TRBV6-5,medium-sized,NA,CASSAEGGFTSPLHF,TGTGCCAGCAGTGCTGAAGGGGGTTTTACTTCACCCCTCCACTTT
TRBJ1-1,TRBV5-1,few,TRBD1,CASSSYRGGTEAFF,TGCGCCAGCAGCTCCTACAGGGGTGGCACTGAAGCTTTCTTT